Presented here are 11 T cell receptor beta chains from one specimen sequenced in a study of post-analysis software for immune sequencing data. Study-wide results and limits: Among 5 or 6 TRBV segments more frequent in patients than controls were TRBV5-6, TRBV5-1 and TRBV20-1.

Sequencing libraries made from TCR beta cDNA carried unique molecular identifiers. One entry per CDR3 protein results from TCRdb running MiXCR on the PCR reads. The sample has roughly 600,000 distinct CDR3 sequences; about 44% are singletons. Their cognate antigens are unknown. Sequencing was performed on blood. The receptors derive from a girl aged 10-17 years with multiple sclerosis.

The chain couples TRBV13 to TRBJ2-7, with D perhaps given as TRBD1 or TRBD2 (7 bases each). The V end was cut by 0 bases, the J end by 4 bases, with 13 bases between. The CDR3 length is 15 residues. CDR1 is PRHDT and CDR2 is FYEKMQ in the germline V gene (reference sequence). CDR3 in DNA: TGTGCCAGCAGCTTAGGTGCTCAGGGGGGGTACGAGCAGTACTTC. Its protein is CASSLGAQGGYEQYF.

This clonotype showed up just a few times. The genes are TRBV6-6 and TRBJ2-7; the match to TRBD2 covers 12 bases. After removal of 5 bases from V and 7 bases from J, the junction contained 12 bases not matched to a gene. The CDR3 sequence is 16 residues long. The germline V gene encodes CDR1 MNHNY and CDR2 SVGAGI (reference sequence). The CDR3 protein is CASSTQGLAGVGEQYF. In nucleotides, the CDR3 is TGTGCCAGCAGTACTCAGGGACTAGCGGGTGTGGGGGAGCAGTACTTC.

In this sample, this clonotype turned up a few times. The chain combines TRBV20-1 with TRBJ2-4; the match to TRBD1 covers 7 bases. The trim removed 0 bases at V and 0 bases at J, leaving 2 bases unmatched. The CDR3 spans 15 residues. CDR1 is DFQATT, CDR2 SNEGSKA, per germline (reference sequence). This CDR3 is CSARDRDRAKNIQYF. DNA for the CDR3: TGCAGTGCTAGAGATCGGGACAGAGCCAAAAACATTCAGTACTTC.

This clonotype has more than one count but fewer than ten. The chain combines TRBV12-3 or TRBV12-4 with TRBJ2-7; the D gene could be TRBD1 or TRBD2 (5 bases each). The V end was cut by 5 bases, the J end by 5 bases, with 10 bases between. The CDR3 totals 12 residues. The CDR3 sequence is CASSAGRDEQYF. The CDR3 bases are TGTGCCAGCAGTGCGGGCAGGGACGAGCAGTACTTC.

V is TRBV6-5 and J is TRBJ1-2; D call uncertain. Trimming stripped 2 bases from V and 2 bases from J, with 9 bases between. The CDR3 has 14 residues. The germline V gene encodes CDR1 MNHEY and CDR2 SVGAGI. This CDR3 is CASSYSGENYGYTF. In DNA, the CDR3 is TGTGCCAGCAGTTACAGCGGGGAGAACTATGGCTACACCTTC.

This chain connects TRBV4-1 to TRBJ1-4; TRBD1 is a possible D gene (5 bases). Germline values: CDR1 MGHRA, CDR2 YSYEKL. V lost 3 bases to trimming and J lost 2 bases, with 10 bases between them. CDR3 length: 15 amino acids. The CDR3 here is CASSQSPGTNEKLFF. The DNA for the CDR3 is TGCGCCAGCAGCCAGTCTCCAGGGACTAATGAAAAACTGTTTTTT.

The V call is TRBV12-3 or TRBV12-4, the J call TRBJ2-7; D not resolved. The V end lost 6 bases, the J end lost 5 bases, and 14 bases lay between the germline ends. The CDR3 extends over 13 amino acids. CDR3 DNA sequence: TGTGCCAGCAGCCCTTCGAGCGCCCACGAGCAGTACTTC. It codes for CASSPSSAHEQYF.

CDR3 protein: CASSPHRYEQYF. The DNA for the CDR3 is TGTGCCAGCAGCCCACACCGATACGAGCAGTACTTC. The chain carries TRBV12-3 or TRBV12-4 and TRBJ2-5, with D hard to call. The closer fit of TRBJ2-7 to the DNA end suggests the J call may be wrong. The CDR3 has 12 residues.

This rearrangement joins TRBV5-1 to TRBJ1-5; D is possibly TRBD1 (6 bases). Looked up from germline, CDR1 is SGHRS and CDR2 is YFSETQ. Trimming cost V 4 bases and J 5 bases, with 13 bases left between them. This CDR3 contains 14 residues. The CDR3 loop reads CASSPSAGDQPQHF. The DNA for the CDR3 is TGCGCCAGCAGCCCGTCGGCAGGGGATCAGCCCCAGCATTTT.

This clonotype appeared once. This may come from a read error, since a much larger clone is one base off. The V and J genes are TRBV5-5 and TRBJ2-1, with 9 nucleotides matching TRBD2. The CDR3 spans 15 residues. The germline V gene encodes CDR1 SGHKS and CDR2 YYEKEE (reference sequence). DNA for the CDR3: TGTGTCAGCAGCCCAGCGGGGGGTTCCTACAATGAGCAGTTCTTC. This codes for CVSSPAGGSYNEQFF.

In this sample, this clonotype turned up once. The chain joins TRBV12-3 or TRBV12-4 to TRBJ1-6; 7 nucleotides align to TRBD1. Trimming at V came to 5 bases and at J to 7 bases, leaving 5 bases not matched to a gene. This CDR3 has 14 amino acids. This chain's CDR3 is CASSLTGVNSPLHF. The CDR3 DNA reads TGTGCCAGCAGTCTCACAGGGGTGAATTCACCCCTCCACTTT.